The 32 T cell receptor beta chains below come from one sample, sequenced in a study of T-cell reconstitution after alpha-beta-depleted transplantation in children. Molecular barcoding with unique molecular identifiers was used for the TCRbeta library. TCRdb re-called the PCR reads through MiXCR, storing one row per CDR3 protein. The sample consists of 170,000 or so distinct CDR3 sequences, roughly 7.5% of them appearing once. Sequenced here: PBMCs from the stem cell graft donor, sampled from the stem cell graft. The receptors come from a human donor who donated a stem cell graft to a child with Wiskott-Aldrich syndrome.

This clonotype occurred many times. The chain joins TRBV10-3 to TRBJ2-3, with a tentative D call TRBD2 (6 bases). Trimming took off 4 bases at V and 5 bases at J, with 13 bases between the two ends. The CDR3 runs to 14 residues. Germline CDR1 and CDR2: ENHRY and SYGVKD. In DNA, the CDR3 is TGTGCCATCAGTGGGACTACCGTGGGAGATACGCAGTATTTT. The encoded protein is CAISGTTVGDTQYF.

This clonotype was detected many times. The V and J genes are TRBV5-1 and TRBJ2-1, with 8 bases identical to TRBD1. The CDR3 contains 16 residues. V lost 1 base to trimming and J lost 1 base; unmatched junction nucleotides: 4. Per the germline V gene, CDR1 is SGHRS and CDR2 is YFSETQ. Written as DNA, the CDR3 is TGCGCCAGCAGCTTGACAGGGGGGAATTCCTACAATGAGCAGTTCTTC. Translation: CASSLTGGNSYNEQFF.

This clonotype was picked up many times. This chain joins TRBV7-9 and TRBJ2-4; TRBD1 might be the D (5 bases). The germline V and J ends were trimmed by 5 bases and 0 bases, with 11 bases remaining between them. Per the germline V gene, CDR1 is SEHNR and CDR2 is FQNEAQ (reference sequence). This CDR3 contains 15 residues. The CDR3 is CASSRTGLAKNIQYF. In nucleotides, the CDR3 is TGTGCCAGCAGCCGAACAGGTTTAGCCAAAAACATTCAGTACTTC. Full variable domain (missing parts from reference TRBV7-9 and TRBJ2-4): DTGVSQNPRHKITKRGQNVTFRCDPISEHNRLYWYRQTLGQGPEFLTYFQNEAQLEKSRLLSDRFSAERPKGSFSTLEIQRTEQGDSAMYLCASSRTGLAKNIQYFGAGTRLSVL.

This clonotype was seen ten or more times. The rearrangement joins TRBV12-3 or TRBV12-4 to TRBJ1-1; no clear D. There are 13 residues in the CDR3. Trimming stripped 3 bases from V and 5 bases from J, with 10 bases between. Here the CDR3 DNA reads TGTGCCAGCAGTTTTTATGATGGGACTGAAGCTTTCTTT. Translating it yields CASSFYDGTEAFF.

This clonotype occurred many times. The J gene is TRBJ2-5, the V gene TRBV20-1; tentative D call: TRBD1 (5 bases). The CDR3 is made up of 12 amino acids. Germline CDR1 is DFQATT and CDR2 is SNEGSKA (reference sequence). Trimming removed 6 bases from V and 3 bases from J, with 11 bases in between. The CDR3 region has the DNA TGCAGTGCCTCGCCAGGGAAAGAGACCCAGTACTTC. Translated: CSASPGKETQYF.

This clonotype appeared many times. The chain is built from TRBV10-3 and TRBJ2-7, with D tentatively TRBD1 or TRBD2 (6 bases each). The V end was cut by 7 bases, the J end by 1 base, with 8 bases between. Germline CDR1 ENHRY, CDR2 SYGVKD. The CDR3 is 12 amino acids. The CDR3 DNA sequence: TGTGCCATCAAAGGGGGGTCCTACGAGCAGTACTTC. It codes for CAIKGGSYEQYF.

The chain employs TRBV5-4 and TRBJ2-2, with D possibly TRBD1 on 5 matching bases. The length of the CDR3 is 15 residues. The germline V gene has CDR1 SGHNT and CDR2 YYREEE (reference sequence). V lost 4 bases and J lost 2, with 12 bases in between. The CDR3 loop is CASSAPTANTGELFF. In nucleotides, the CDR3 is TGTGCCAGCAGCGCACCGACAGCAAACACCGGGGAGCTGTTTTTT.

This clonotype was observed at least ten times. The gene calls are TRBV4-3 and TRBJ2-7; a possible D gene is TRBD1 (6 bases). The germline V and J ends were trimmed by 0 bases and 2 bases, with 23 bases remaining between them. This CDR3 spans 19 amino acids. Germline V gene lookup returns CDR1 LGHNA and CDR2 YSLEER. The CDR3 coding sequence is TGCGCCAGCAGCCAAGAACAAGGGATTCCGACCGGGACAACCTACGAGCAGTACTTC. Translated, it gives CASSQEQGIPTGTTYEQYF.

This clonotype was seen only a few times. The V call is TRBV7-9, the J call TRBJ1-1; the match to TRBD1 covers 7 bases. V dropped 5 bases and J dropped 6; count of bases not matched to a gene: 9. Germline-derived CDR1 and CDR2 are SEHNR and FQNEAQ (reference sequence). This CDR3 comprises 14 residues. As DNA, the CDR3 is TGTGCCAGCAGCGACACAGGGGAGTTCGCTGAAGCTTTCTTT. Amino acids: CASSDTGEFAEAFF.

The CDR3 nucleotides are TGCGCCAGCAGCTTAGGGACGGACCAGAATAGCAATCAGCCCCAGCATTTT. Translated: CASSLGTDQNSNQPQHF. The chain links TRBV5-1 to TRBJ1-5; D is possibly TRBD1 (5 bases). The V end was cut by 2 bases, the J end by 0 bases, with 15 bases between. This CDR3 has 17 residues. Germline V gene sequence: CDR1 SGHRS, CDR2 YFSETQ.

This clonotype showed up many times. V is TRBV24-1 and J is TRBJ2-1; 9 positions match TRBD1. The CDR3 runs 13 residues. The junction had 9 bases not matched to a gene; V was cut back by 4 bases and J by 15 bases. Germline assignment: CDR1 KGHDR and CDR2 SFDVKD. CDR3 region: CATSDPGQGIRFF. DNA of the CDR3: TGTGCCACCAGTGACCCGGGACAGGGCATTCGGTTCTTC.

This clonotype was seen more than once but under ten times. This rearrangement joins TRBV12-3 or TRBV12-4 to TRBJ1-4; D possibly corresponds to TRBD1 (6 bases). The CDR3 has 14 residues. Deletions cut 4 bases from V and 8 bases from J, with 14 bases between. CDR3 bases: TGTGCCAGCAGTTCTAGGGGGATTATGGAAAAACTGTTTTTT. Translated, it gives CASSSRGIMEKLFF.

The table lists this clonotype with many counts. V usage is TRBV6-6 and J usage is TRBJ2-1; no definite D call. This CDR3 spans 12 amino acids. V shed 0 bases and J shed 6 bases, with 3 bases lying between them. Germline CDR1 is MNHNY and CDR2 is SVGAGI (reference sequence). Here the CDR3 reads CASSYSSNEQFF. DNA of the CDR3: TGTGCCAGCAGTTACTCGAGCAATGAGCAGTTCTTC.

This clonotype was detected only a few times. V is TRBV4-2 and J is TRBJ2-3; a possible D gene is TRBD1 (5 bases). Trimming took 0 bases from V and 5 from J, leaving 9 bases between them. CDR1 is LGHNA and CDR2 is YNFKEQ in the germline V gene. The CDR3 consists of 14 residues. As DNA, the CDR3 is TGTGCCAGCAGCCAAGAGGGGCCCGTAGATACGCAGTATTTT. Protein sequence: CASSQEGPVDTQYF.

J is TRBJ2-3 and V is TRBV14; 10 nucleotides line up with TRBD2. The CDR3 consists of 17 residues. Trimming cost V 4 bases and J 2 bases; bases outside gene matches: 9. Germline values: CDR1 SGHDN, CDR2 FVKESK. The CDR3 nucleotides read TGTGCCAGCAGCCTTTTTTCTAGCGGGGGCATCACAGATACGCAGTATTTT. Protein: CASSLFSSGGITDTQYF.

This clonotype has a count of ten or more. The rearrangement uses TRBV7-9 and TRBJ2-1, with TRBD2 matching over 10 bases. This CDR3 has 15 residues. The V segment lost 5 bases and the J segment 4 bases; nucleotides outside the gene matches: 5. Germline CDR1 is SEHNR and CDR2 is FQNEAQ (reference sequence). The CDR3 loop reads CASSQSGRGYNEQFF. CDR3 coding DNA: TGTGCCAGCAGCCAGAGCGGGAGGGGTTACAATGAGCAGTTCTTC.

The sample holds many counts of this clonotype. This chain connects TRBV28 to TRBJ1-6; D may be TRBD1 (5 bases). The CDR3 covers 14 residues. Per the germline V gene, CDR1 is MDHEN and CDR2 is SYDVKM. Trimming left V 3 bases short and J 10 bases short, with 13 bases between. The CDR3 DNA follows: TGTGCCAGCAGTTTTCCGGGGGTTGGATCACCCCTCCACTTT. It is translated as CASSFPGVGSPLHF.

This clonotype turned up a few times. J is TRBJ2-1 and V is TRBV4-2; TRBD1 matches at 10 bases. The V gene end was trimmed by 4 bases and the J gene end by 6 bases; junction bases not matched to a gene: 6. The CDR3 runs 15 residues. CDR1 and CDR2 (germline): LGHNA, YNFKEQ. The CDR3: CASSPDRGQFNEQFF. The CDR3 DNA reads as TGTGCCAGCAGCCCAGACAGGGGGCAGTTCAATGAGCAGTTCTTC.

This clonotype was detected ten times or more. V gene TRBV5-1 combines with J gene TRBJ2-7; 10 bases fit TRBD2. J lost 6 bases, V lost 0 bases, and 6 bases had no gene match. Germline CDR1 reads SGHRS; CDR2 reads YFSETQ. CDR3 length equals 15 residues. CDR3 region: CASSLGLAGDFEQYF. The CDR3 DNA is TGCGCCAGCAGCTTGGGGCTAGCGGGAGATTTCGAGCAGTACTTC.

At least ten counts were recorded for this clonotype. The chain uses TRBV25-1 and TRBJ1-3, with no clear D. Trimming took off 1 base at V and 3 bases at J, with 7 bases between the two ends. CDR3 length equals 14 residues. CDR1 and CDR2 (germline): MGHDK, SYGVNS. CDR3 DNA: TGTGCCAGCAGTGAATTTGATTTTGGAAACACCATATATTTT. Translation gives CASSEFDFGNTIYF.

At least ten counts were recorded for this clonotype. The chain is built from TRBV12-3 or TRBV12-4 and TRBJ1-5, with 9 bases lining up with TRBD1. CDR3 length equals 15 residues. V lost 4 bases and J lost 5; bases outside the gene matches: 6. The CDR3 sequence is CASSWGQGRDQPQHF. The DNA for the CDR3 is TGTGCCAGCAGTTGGGGACAGGGACGGGATCAGCCCCAGCATTTT.

This clonotype was seen many times. The V call is TRBV6-1, the J call TRBJ2-7, with a weak D call TRBD1 (6 bases). The CDR3 contains 14 residues. The germline gives CDR1 MNHNS, CDR2 SASEGT. V was trimmed by 4 bases and J by 3 bases, leaving 13 bases between them. As DNA, the CDR3 is TGTGCCAGCAGTGCGGGACACCTAATCTACGAGCAGTACTTC. Translating it yields CASSAGHLIYEQYF.

This clonotype was picked up many times. J is TRBJ2-7 and V is TRBV7-9, with 10 bases fitting TRBD1. Germline CDR1 and CDR2: SEHNR and FQNEAQ (reference sequence). The CDR3 has 15 residues. Losses at the gene ends were 5 bases for V and 2 bases for J; bases not matched to a gene: 6. The CDR3 sequence: CASSVGQGLPYEQYF. The CDR3 bases are TGTGCCAGCAGCGTGGGACAGGGGCTTCCCTACGAGCAGTACTTC.

This clonotype showed up just a few times. The J gene is TRBJ2-3, the V gene TRBV11-1; D gene uncertain. This CDR3 spans 13 amino acids. The germline CDR1 and CDR2 sequences are SGHAT and FQDESV (reference sequence). V was shortened by 3 bases and J by 5 bases, with 9 bases between the two germline ends. The CDR3 DNA follows: TGTGCCAGCAGCTTCTTACTCGGAGATACGCAGTATTTT. Protein: CASSFLLGDTQYF.

The sample holds many counts of this clonotype. V gene TRBV7-2 combines with J gene TRBJ2-3; no definite D call. Germline V gene lookup returns CDR1 SGHTA and CDR2 FQGNSA. The CDR3 length is 14 residues. Trimming pared 3 bases from V and 4 bases from J, leaving 11 bases between. Here the CDR3 reads CASSFGLASDTQYF. Written as DNA, the CDR3 is TGTGCCAGCAGCTTCGGCCTGGCGTCAGATACGCAGTATTTT.

There are a few counts of this clonotype. The chain employs TRBV18 and TRBJ1-2; D gene unclear. This CDR3 is built from 13 residues. V lost 5 bases, J lost 2 bases, and 9 bases lay in between. Looked up from germline, CDR1 is KGHSH and CDR2 is LQKENI. The DNA for the CDR3 is TGTGCCAGCTCAGACCAGACCAACTATGGCTACACCTTC. It yields the protein CASSDQTNYGYTF.

This clonotype came up many times. V gene TRBV6-1 combines with J gene TRBJ2-3; D is uncertain. The V and J ends lost 3 bases and 4 bases respectively, with 14 bases between them. CDR1 is MNHNS, CDR2 SASEGT, per germline. This CDR3 spans 15 amino acids. DNA of the CDR3: TGTGCCAGCAGTGAGGTGGGGTTGCGCGCAGATACGCAGTATTTT. Translating it yields CASSEVGLRADTQYF.

This clonotype was seen ten or more times. The chain combines TRBV29-1 with TRBJ2-5; no firm D call. V was clipped by 6 bases and J by 2 bases, with 16 bases between them. The CDR3 is 14 residues long. Germline V CDR1 and CDR2: SQVTM, ANQGSEA. CDR3 bases: TGCAGCGTGGCCGTCCTGGTGAAACAAGAGACCCAGTACTTC. Translated, it gives CSVAVLVKQETQYF.

The chain joins TRBV4-3 to TRBJ1-1; D perhaps matches TRBD1 (6 bases). The V and J ends lost 5 bases and 0 bases respectively, with 16 bases between them. The CDR3 has 16 residues. Germline V gives CDR1 LGHNA, CDR2 YSLEER. CDR3 amino acids: CASSEKSGHVNTEAFF. CDR3 coding DNA: TGCGCCAGCAGCGAGAAATCGGGACACGTGAACACTGAAGCTTTCTTT.

This clonotype has ten or more counts. The rearrangement uses TRBV7-9 and TRBJ1-1; D is uncertain. CDR3 length equals 12 residues. The V end lost 4 bases, the J end lost 6 bases, and 9 bases lay between the germline ends. The germline gives CDR1 SEHNR, CDR2 FQNEAQ (reference sequence). The DNA for the CDR3 is TGTGCCAGCAGCTCTGGGTTCGCTGAAGCTTTCTTT. It codes for CASSSGFAEAFF.

This clonotype came up a few times. CDR3 nucleotides: TGTGCCTACTCCCCGGGACTAGAAACCCCAGATACGCAGTATTTT. Protein sequence: CAYSPGLETPDTQYF. J is TRBJ2-3 and V is TRBV30; 8 nucleotides agree with TRBD2. V trimming: 7 bases; J trimming: 4 bases; junction bases outside the gene matches: 13. Germline V gene data show CDR1 as GTSNPN and CDR2 as SVGIG (reference sequence). The CDR3 runs to 15 residues. Full variable domain (rest looked up from reference TRBV30 and TRBJ2-3): SQTIHQWPATLVQPVGSPLSLECTVEGTSNPNLYWYRQAAGRGLQLLFYSVGIGQISSEVPQNLSASRPQDRQFILSSKKLLLSDSGFYLCAYSPGLETPDTQYFGPGTRLTVL.

Ten or more counts support this clonotype. This chain joins TRBV24-1 and TRBJ2-5; a possible D gene is TRBD1 (6 bases). The germline V and J ends were trimmed by 7 bases and 2 bases, with 13 bases remaining between them. The CDR3 loop spans 14 amino acids. Germline loops: CDR1 KGHDR, CDR2 SFDVKD. The CDR3 reads CATSRSRGQETQYF. CDR3 sequence (DNA): TGTGCCACCAGCCGTTCGAGGGGGCAAGAGACCCAGTACTTC.